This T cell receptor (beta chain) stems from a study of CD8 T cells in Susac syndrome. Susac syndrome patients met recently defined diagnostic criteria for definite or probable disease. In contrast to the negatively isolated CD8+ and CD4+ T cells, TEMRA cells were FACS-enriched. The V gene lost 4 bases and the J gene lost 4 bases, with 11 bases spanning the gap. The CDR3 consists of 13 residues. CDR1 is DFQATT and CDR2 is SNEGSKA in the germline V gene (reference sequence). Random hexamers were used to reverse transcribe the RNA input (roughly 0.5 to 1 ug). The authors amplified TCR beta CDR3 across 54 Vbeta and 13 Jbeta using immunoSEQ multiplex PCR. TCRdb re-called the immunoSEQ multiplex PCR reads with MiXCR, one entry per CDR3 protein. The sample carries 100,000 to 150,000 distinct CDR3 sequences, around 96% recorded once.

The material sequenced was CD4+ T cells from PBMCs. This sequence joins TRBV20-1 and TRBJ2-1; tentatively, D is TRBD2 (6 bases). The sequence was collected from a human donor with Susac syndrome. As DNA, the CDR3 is TGCAGTGCTAAGGCGGGAAAATACAATGAGCAGTTCTTC. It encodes CSAKAGKYNEQFF.